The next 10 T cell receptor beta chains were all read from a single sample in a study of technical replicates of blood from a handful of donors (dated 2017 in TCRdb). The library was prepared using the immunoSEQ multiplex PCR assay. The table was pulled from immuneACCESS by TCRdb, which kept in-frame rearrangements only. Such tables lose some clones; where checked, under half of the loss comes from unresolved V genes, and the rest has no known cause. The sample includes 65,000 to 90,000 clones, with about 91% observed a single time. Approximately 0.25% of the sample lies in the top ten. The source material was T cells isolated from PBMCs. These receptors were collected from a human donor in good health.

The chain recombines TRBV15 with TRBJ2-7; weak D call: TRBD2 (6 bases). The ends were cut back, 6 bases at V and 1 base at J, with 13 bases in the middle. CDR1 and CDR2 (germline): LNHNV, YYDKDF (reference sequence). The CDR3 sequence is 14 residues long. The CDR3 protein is CATSVGGRSYEQYF. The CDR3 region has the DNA TGTGCCACCAGTGTGGGAGGCCGATCCTACGAGCAGTACTTC.

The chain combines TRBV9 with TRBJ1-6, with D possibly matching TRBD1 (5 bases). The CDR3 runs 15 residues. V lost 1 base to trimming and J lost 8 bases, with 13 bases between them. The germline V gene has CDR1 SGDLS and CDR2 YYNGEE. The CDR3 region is CASSVYRNVDSPLHF. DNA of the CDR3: TGTGCCAGCAGCGTATACAGGAATGTTGATTCACCCCTCCACTTT.

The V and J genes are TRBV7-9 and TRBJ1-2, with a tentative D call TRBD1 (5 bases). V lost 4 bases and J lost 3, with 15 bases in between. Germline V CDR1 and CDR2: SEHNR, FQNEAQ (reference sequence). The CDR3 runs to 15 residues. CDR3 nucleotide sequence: TGTGCCAGCAGCTCCTATGGGGGAGGTGACTATGGCTACACCTTC. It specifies CASSSYGGGDYGYTF.

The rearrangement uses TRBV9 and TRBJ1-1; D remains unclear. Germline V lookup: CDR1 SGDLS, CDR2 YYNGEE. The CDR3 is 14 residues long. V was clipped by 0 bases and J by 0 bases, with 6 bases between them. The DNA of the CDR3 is TGTGCCAGCAGCGTAGCTCCCCTGAACACTGAAGCTTTCTTT. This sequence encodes CASSVAPLNTEAFF.

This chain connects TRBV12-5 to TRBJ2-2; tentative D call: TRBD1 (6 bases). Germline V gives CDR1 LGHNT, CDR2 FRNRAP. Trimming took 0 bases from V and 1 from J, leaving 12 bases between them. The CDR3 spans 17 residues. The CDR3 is CASGLVRTGKNTGELFF. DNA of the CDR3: TGTGCTAGTGGTTTGGTACGCACAGGGAAGAACACCGGGGAGCTGTTTTTT.

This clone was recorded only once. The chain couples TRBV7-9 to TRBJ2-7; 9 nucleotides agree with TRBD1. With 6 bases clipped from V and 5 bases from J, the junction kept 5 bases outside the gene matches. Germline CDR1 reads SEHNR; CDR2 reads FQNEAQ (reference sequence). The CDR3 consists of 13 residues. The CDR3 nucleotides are TGTGCCAGCAGGGGGACAGGGCAAGACGAGCAGTACTTC. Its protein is CASRGTGQDEQYF.

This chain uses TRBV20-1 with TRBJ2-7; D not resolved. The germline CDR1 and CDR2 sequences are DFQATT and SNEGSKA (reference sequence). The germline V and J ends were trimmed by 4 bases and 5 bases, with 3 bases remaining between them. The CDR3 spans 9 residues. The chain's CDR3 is CSATHEQYF. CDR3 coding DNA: TGCAGTGCTACTCACGAGCAGTACTTC.

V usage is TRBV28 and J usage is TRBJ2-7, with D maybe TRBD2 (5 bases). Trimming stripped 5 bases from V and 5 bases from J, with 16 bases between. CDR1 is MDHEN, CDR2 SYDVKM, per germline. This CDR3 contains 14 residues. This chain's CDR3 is CASSILVAPNEQYF. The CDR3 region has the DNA TGTGCCAGCAGTATACTAGTGGCCCCCAACGAGCAGTACTTC.

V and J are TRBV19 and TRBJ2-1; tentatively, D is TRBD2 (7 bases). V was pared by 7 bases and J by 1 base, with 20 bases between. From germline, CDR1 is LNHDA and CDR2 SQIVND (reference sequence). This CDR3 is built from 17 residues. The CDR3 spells CASTPLGGGVSYNEQFF. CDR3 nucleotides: TGTGCCAGTACCCCTCTGGGCGGGGGCGTATCCTACAATGAGCAGTTCTTC.

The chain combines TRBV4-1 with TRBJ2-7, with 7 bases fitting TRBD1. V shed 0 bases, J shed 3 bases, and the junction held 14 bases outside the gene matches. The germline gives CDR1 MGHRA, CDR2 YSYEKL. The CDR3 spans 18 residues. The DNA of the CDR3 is TGCGCCAGCAGCCAAGAATTGGACAAAGGGGGCATCGGCTACGAGCAGTACTTC. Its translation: CASSQELDKGGIGYEQYF.